The 27 T cell receptor beta chains below all came from one sample that was sequenced in a study of CD8+CD57+ T cells in acquired aplastic anemia. Genomic DNA served as template for TCR beta VDJ and CDR3 profiling. TCRdb re-called the reads through MiXCR, storing one row per CDR3 protein. The repertoire consists of roughly 420,000 distinct CDR3 sequences, with 65% to 80% occurring once and the leading ten covering approximately 3.9%. What was sequenced was sorted CD4+, CD8+, or CD8+CD57+ T cells (not recorded which) from PBMCs. The origin of the receptors is a human donor in good health, serving as a control.

The chain uses TRBV6-5 and TRBJ2-2; weak D call: TRBD2 (7 bases). The germline CDR1 and CDR2 sequences are MNHEY and SVGAGI. V lost 8 bases and J lost 6, with 19 bases in between. The CDR3 covers 15 residues. CDR3 in amino acids: CASGRDGGLPGELFF. DNA for the CDR3: TGTGCCAGCGGCCGGGACGGGGGGCTACCCGGGGAGCTGTTTTTT.

The CDR3 nucleotides read TGTGCCAGCAGTTTATCCACCCCCGGGGCTAGCGGGGGGCAGGGAGATACGCAGTATTTT. It yields the protein CASSLSTPGASGGQGDTQYF. The chain combines TRBV2 with TRBJ2-3; 11 bases match TRBD2. The CDR3 contains 20 residues. Germline V gene sequence: CDR1 SNHLY, CDR2 FYNNEI. V trimming: 5 bases; J trimming: 5 bases; junction bases outside the gene matches: 21.

This clonotype was recorded at least ten times. V and J are TRBV19 and TRBJ2-3; D uncertain. V lost 0 bases and J lost 1, with 8 bases in between. Germline V CDR1 and CDR2: LNHDA, SQIVND (reference sequence). This CDR3 is 15 amino acids long. CDR3 region: CASSIDRSRTDTQYF. CDR3 coding DNA: TGTGCCAGTAGTATAGACCGGTCACGCACAGATACGCAGTATTTT.

Regarding this clonotype: A much larger clonotype is one base distant, so this may be a read error. V gene TRBV6-5 combines with J gene TRBJ1-1; 8 bases are a match to TRBD1. The CDR3 spans 16 residues. Germline loops: CDR1 MNHEY, CDR2 SVGAGI. CDR3 in DNA: TGTGCCAGCAGTTGGTCTTCTGGACAGGGAACCTCTGAAGCTTCCTTT. Protein product: CASSWSSGQGTSEASF.

The table lists this clonotype with a few counts. Just one base apart from a much larger clone, this may be a read error. V is TRBV9 and J is TRBJ2-7; D is undetermined. Trimming shortened V by 2 bases and J by 3 bases, and 12 bases separated the two germline ends. Germline V gene sequence: CDR1 SGDLS, CDR2 YYNGEE. The CDR3 loop spans 14 amino acids. CDR3 in amino acids: CASSVGTELYEQYF. The CDR3 DNA reads as TGTGCCAGCAGCGTCGGAACGGAGCTCTACGAGCAGTACTTC.

Regarding this clonotype: A read error is likely, as this CDR3 ends without the conserved phenylalanine or tryptophan. The limits of the CDR3 on the DNA are not certain, so only TCRdb's listed CDR3 is given. The rearrangement links TRBV7-6 to TRBJ1-4; the table's D call, TRBD1, was not checked against the DNA. Germline loops: CDR1 SGHVS, CDR2 FNYEAQ. The CDR3 is 13 amino acids in total, end residues counted. The CDR3 is CASSLGAHKSLLH.

This clonotype was observed at least ten times. The rearrangement uses TRBV5-6 and TRBJ2-7; D uncertain. V was cut by 1 base and J by 0 bases, with 11 bases left in between. CDR1 is SGHDT and CDR2 is YYEEEE in the germline V gene. The CDR3 has 15 residues. This chain's CDR3 is CASSLSWVSSYEQYF. The CDR3 DNA sequence: TGTGCCAGCAGCTTGTCCTGGGTTAGCTCCTACGAGCAGTACTTC.

In its sample, this clonotype was seen a few times. The chain joins TRBV24-1 to TRBJ2-2; 8 bases match TRBD1. Germline V gene data show CDR1 as KGHDR and CDR2 as SFDVKD. Germline trimming cut 3 bases from V and 3 bases from J; bases unmatched to any gene: 5. The CDR3 spans 16 residues. The CDR3 DNA follows: TGTGCCACCAGTGATCGAGACAGGGGCGACACCGGGGAGCTGTTTTTT. This translates into CATSDRDRGDTGELFF.

Comments on this clonotype: Its ends do not fully match the called genes, so a read error is possible. The genes are TRBV2 and TRBJ2-1; the match to TRBD1 covers 7 bases. CDR1 is SNHLY and CDR2 is FYNNEI in the germline V gene. CDR3 length equals 16 residues. This CDR3 is CASSYGVGQFYNVQFF. The DNA for the CDR3 is TGTGCCAGCAGTTATGGTGTGGGACAGTTTTACAATGTGCAGTTCTTC. The complete variable domain, with remaining parts taken from reference TRBV2 and TRBJ2-1, reads EPEVTQTPSHQVTQMGQEVILRCVPISNHLYFYWYRQILGQKVEFLVSFYNNEISEKSEIFDDQFSVERPDGSNFTLKIRSTKLEDSAMYFCASSYGVGQFYNVQFFGPGTRLTVL.

This clonotype was counted many times. The V call is TRBV2, the J call TRBJ1-2; no clear D gene. The CDR3 is 14 amino acids. Germline V gene data show CDR1 as SNHLY and CDR2 as FYNNEI. Trimming pared 6 bases from V and 1 base from J, leaving 12 bases between. The CDR3 nucleotides are TGTGCCAGCAGAATGAGCAGACTTAACTATGGCTACACCTTC. Its translation is CASRMSRLNYGYTF. Full variable domain (rest looked up from reference TRBV2 and TRBJ1-2): EPEVTQTPSHQVTQMGQEVILRCVPISNHLYFYWYRQILGQKVEFLVSFYNNEISEKSEIFDDQFSVERPDGSNFTLKIRSTKLEDSAMYFCASRMSRLNYGYTFGSGTRLTVV.

This chain joins TRBV7-2 and TRBJ2-7, with 12 bases lining up with TRBD1. V was clipped by 5 bases and J by 9 bases; unmatched bases: 8. This CDR3 is built from 14 residues. CDR1 is SGHTA, CDR2 FQGNSA, per germline. The DNA of the CDR3 is TGTGCCAGCAGCAGGGACAGGGGGCCGTTCGTGCAGTACTTC. It specifies CASSRDRGPFVQYF.

The chain employs TRBV2 and TRBJ1-5; a possible D gene is TRBD1 (6 bases). Germline CDR1 is SNHLY and CDR2 is FYNNEI. The V and J ends lost 6 bases and 15 bases respectively, with 15 bases between them. The CDR3 extends over 11 amino acids. This CDR3 is CASRDGQPAHF. For the CDR3, the DNA is TGTGCCAGCAGGGACGGACAGCCCGCGCATTTT.

The chain uses TRBV7-2 and TRBJ2-3; 8 nucleotides match TRBD2. V lost 0 bases and J lost 15; bases outside the gene matches: 14. The CDR3 length is 15 residues. Germline V gene sequence: CDR1 SGHTA, CDR2 FQGNSA. The CDR3 loop is CASSLAQQGLGSRYF. In DNA form, the CDR3 reads TGTGCCAGCAGCTTAGCGCAGCAGGGACTAGGGAGCCGCTATTTT.

This sequence joins TRBV6-2 or TRBV6-3 and TRBJ1-2; TRBD1 matches at 9 bases. The CDR3 has 14 amino acids. Germline V gene lookup returns CDR1 MNHEY and CDR2 SVGEGT. Losses at the gene ends were 7 bases for V and 6 bases for J; bases not matched to a gene: 9. The CDR3 reads CASKESGQGDGYTF. The CDR3 DNA is TGTGCCAGCAAAGAGTCGGGACAGGGAGATGGCTACACCTTC.

V is TRBV11-1 and J is TRBJ1-2; TRBD1 is a possible D gene (6 bases). CDR1 is SGHAT and CDR2 is FQDESV in the germline V gene (reference sequence). The CDR3 spans 16 residues. Trimming stripped 5 bases from V and 4 bases from J, with 20 bases between. The CDR3 nucleotides read TGTGCCAGCAGCCTACTAGCGGGGGGGCCGGGCTATGGCTACACCTTC. This sequence encodes CASSLLAGGPGYGYTF.

The CDR3 loop reads CASSLAGNNTTGELFF. The DNA of the CDR3 is TGTGCCAGCAGCTTAGCAGGGAACAACACCACCGGGGAGCTGTTTTTT. V and J are TRBV11-1 and TRBJ2-2; D uncertain. CDR1 and CDR2 (germline): SGHAT, FQDESV (reference sequence). V dropped 0 bases and J dropped 4 bases, with 12 bases sitting between them. The CDR3 is made up of 16 amino acids.

The J gene is TRBJ1-2, the V gene TRBV19; perhaps TRBD1 as D (6 bases). The CDR3 is 11 residues long. Germline V gene data show CDR1 as LNHDA and CDR2 as SQIVND (reference sequence). V was trimmed by 7 bases and J by 8 bases, leaving 11 bases between them. The CDR3 loop is CASKAGVGYTF. CDR3 bases: TGTGCCAGTAAAGCAGGGGTCGGCTACACCTTC.

Comments on this clonotype: A read error is likely, as this CDR3 ends without the conserved phenylalanine or tryptophan. The limits of the CDR3 on the DNA are not certain, so only TCRdb's listed CDR3 is given. The V gene is TRBV19, the J gene TRBJ2-5; the table calls TRBD1, which could not be checked here. The CDR3 region is 15 residues in length, termini included. Germline loops: CDR1 LNHDA, CDR2 SQIVND (reference sequence). The CDR3 loop reads CASSIRGVGAGTHFG.

In regard to this clonotype: The limits of the CDR3 on the DNA are not certain, so only TCRdb's listed CDR3 is given. J is TRBJ2-1 and V is TRBV14. The germline V gene encodes CDR1 SGHDN and CDR2 FVKESK. Both ends counted, the CDR3 spans 18 residues. The CDR3 is CASSRDSYGYTFDNEQFF.

The chain employs TRBV9 and TRBJ2-7; 11 bases fit TRBD1. From germline, CDR1 is SGDLS and CDR2 YYNGEE. CDR3 length equals 15 residues. V shed 3 bases and J 11 bases; nucleotides not matched to a gene: 13. CDR3 sequence reads: CASSAGQGAVGYKYF. In DNA, the CDR3 is TGTGCCAGCAGCGCAGGACAGGGGGCAGTTGGCTACAAGTACTTC.

The V and J genes are TRBV7-3 and TRBJ2-5; TRBD2 is a possible D gene (5 bases). Per germline, CDR1 SGHTA and CDR2 FQGTGA. This CDR3 comprises 14 residues. Trimming shortened V by 5 bases and J by 13 bases, and 23 bases separated the two germline ends. The CDR3 loop is CASSRRSSTEALYF. The CDR3 DNA reads as TGTGCCAGCAGCCGGAGGAGTAGCACAGAGGCTCTGTACTTC. Filled out from reference TRBV7-3 and TRBJ2-5, the complete variable domain reads GAGVSQTPSNKVTEKGKYVELRCDPISGHTALYWYRQSLGQGPEFLIYFQGTGAADDSGLPNDRFFAVRPEGSVSTLKIQRTERGDSAVYLCASSRRSSTEALYFGPGTRLLVL.

With respect to this clonotype: Lacking the conserved final phenylalanine or tryptophan, this CDR3 likely reflects a read error. No DNA is shown, since the ends of the CDR3 on it are uncertain; the CDR3 is the one TCRdb lists. This chain joins TRBV7-3 and TRBJ1-2; TRBD1, the table's D call, lacks a check against the DNA. The CDR3 spans 13 residues, counting both ends. Germline CDR1 is SGHTA and CDR2 is FQGTGA. The CDR3 is CASSPGGTPIYGY.

This clonotype was detected only a few times. The J gene is TRBJ1-2, the V gene TRBV29-1; TRBD1 aligns across 7 bases. The CDR3 contains 12 residues. V dropped 6 bases and J dropped 3; count of bases not matched to a gene: 4. From germline, CDR1 is SQVTM and CDR2 ANQGSEA. The CDR3 region has the DNA TGCAGCGTGACCGGGACAGACTATGGCTACACCTTC. This sequence encodes CSVTGTDYGYTF.

This clonotype was seen ten or more times. A junction boundary mismatches the germline segment, possibly from a read error. This CDR3 is CASSVTRTRNTGELFF. The CDR3, as DNA: TGTGCCAGCAGCGTAACGCGGACTAGGAACACCGGGGAGCTGTTTTTT. The chain joins TRBV7-3 to TRBJ2-2; 7 positions match TRBD2. The germline V gene encodes CDR1 SGHTA and CDR2 FQGTGA. The CDR3 totals 16 residues.

Details on this clonotype: It is unclear where the CDR3 begins or ends on the DNA, so no DNA is shown, and the CDR3 is as TCRdb lists it. This rearrangement joins TRBV7-2 to TRBJ2-5; the D call TRBD1 from the table was never checked on the DNA. Germline V gene lookup returns CDR1 SGHTA and CDR2 FQGNSA. The CDR3 spans 15 amino acids, including both terminal residues. The CDR3 loop is CASTPAPTSSTSGYF.

The J gene is TRBJ2-5, the V gene TRBV11-2; 9 bases fit TRBD2. The trim removed 6 bases at V and 5 bases at J, leaving 16 bases unmatched. The germline CDR1 and CDR2 sequences are SGHAT and FQNNGV. The CDR3 is 17 amino acids. CDR3 DNA sequence: TGTGCCAGCAGTTTAAGACCACGCGGGGGGGCGTACGAGACCCAGTACTTC. This codes for CASSLRPRGGAYETQYF.

The genes are TRBV20-1 and TRBJ2-2; 12 bases fit TRBD2. The CDR3 totals 16 residues. Germline V gene data show CDR1 as DFQATT and CDR2 as SNEGSKA (reference sequence). Trimming removed 5 bases from V and 6 bases from J; junction bases left unmatched: 10. The CDR3 spells CSADGPSGGGAGELFF. The CDR3 DNA reads TGCAGTGCTGACGGGCCTAGCGGGGGGGGAGCCGGGGAGCTGTTTTTT.